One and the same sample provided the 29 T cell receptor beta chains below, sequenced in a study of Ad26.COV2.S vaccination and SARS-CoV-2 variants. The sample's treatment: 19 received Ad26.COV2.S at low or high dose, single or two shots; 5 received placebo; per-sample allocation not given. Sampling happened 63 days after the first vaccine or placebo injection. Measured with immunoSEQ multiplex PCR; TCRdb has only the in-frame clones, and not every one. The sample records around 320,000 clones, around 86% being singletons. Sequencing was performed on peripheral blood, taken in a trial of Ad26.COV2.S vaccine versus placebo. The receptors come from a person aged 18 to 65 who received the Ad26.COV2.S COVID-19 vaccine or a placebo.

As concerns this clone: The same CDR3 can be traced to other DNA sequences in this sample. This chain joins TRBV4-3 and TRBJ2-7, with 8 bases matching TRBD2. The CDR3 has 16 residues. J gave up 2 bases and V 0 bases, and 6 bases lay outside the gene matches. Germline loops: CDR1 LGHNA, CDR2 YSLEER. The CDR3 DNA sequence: TGCGCCAGCAGCCAAGATCTCGGGGGGGTGACCTACGAGCAGTACTTC. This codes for CASSQDLGGVTYEQYF.

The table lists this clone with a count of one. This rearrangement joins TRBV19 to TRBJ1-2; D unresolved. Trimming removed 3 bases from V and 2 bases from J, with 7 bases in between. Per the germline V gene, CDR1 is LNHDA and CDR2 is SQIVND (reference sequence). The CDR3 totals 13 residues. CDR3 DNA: TGTGCCAGTAGTATGAGCCAGAACTATGGCTACACCTTC. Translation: CASSMSQNYGYTF.

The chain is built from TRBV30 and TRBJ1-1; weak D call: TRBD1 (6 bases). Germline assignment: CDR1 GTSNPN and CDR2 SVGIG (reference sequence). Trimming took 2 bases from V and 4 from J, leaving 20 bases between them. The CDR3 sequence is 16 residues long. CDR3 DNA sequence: TGTGCCTGGAGTCCCATGGCCCGCGGGGGGCTCACTGAAGCTTTCTTT. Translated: CAWSPMARGGLTEAFF.

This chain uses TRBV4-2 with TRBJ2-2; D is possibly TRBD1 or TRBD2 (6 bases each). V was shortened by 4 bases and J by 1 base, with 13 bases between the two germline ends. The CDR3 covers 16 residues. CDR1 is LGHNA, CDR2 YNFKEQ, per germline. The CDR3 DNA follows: TGTGCCAGCAGCCGTGCCGGAGGGGGGAACACCGGGGAGCTGTTTTTT. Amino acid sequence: CASSRAGGGNTGELFF.

DNA of the CDR3: TGTGCCAGCAGCGTGGAGACAGGATTCACCTACGAGCAGTACTTC. The encoded protein is CASSVETGFTYEQYF. The chain couples TRBV9 to TRBJ2-7, with D perhaps TRBD1 (6 bases). Trimming pared 2 bases from V and 2 bases from J, leaving 14 bases between. Germline V gene data show CDR1 as SGDLS and CDR2 as YYNGEE. The CDR3 length is 15 residues.

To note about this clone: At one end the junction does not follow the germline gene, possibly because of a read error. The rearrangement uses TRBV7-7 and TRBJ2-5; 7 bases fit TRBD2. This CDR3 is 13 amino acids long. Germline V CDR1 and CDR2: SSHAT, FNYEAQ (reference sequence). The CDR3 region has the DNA TGTGCTAGCAGCTTAGGACTAGTAGAGACCCAGTACTTC. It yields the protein CASSLGLVETQYF.

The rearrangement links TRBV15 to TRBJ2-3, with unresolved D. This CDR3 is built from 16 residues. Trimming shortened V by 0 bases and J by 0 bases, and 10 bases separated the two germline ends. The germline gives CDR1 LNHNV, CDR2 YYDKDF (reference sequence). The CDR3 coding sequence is TGTGCCACCAGCAGAGATCAAAGCCCTAGCACAGATACGCAGTATTTT. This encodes CATSRDQSPSTDTQYF. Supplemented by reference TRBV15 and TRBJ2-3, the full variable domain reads DAMVIQNPRYQVTQFGKPVTLSCSQTLNHNVMYWYQQKSSQAPKLLFHYYDKDFNNEADTPDNFQSRRPNTSFCFLDIRSPGLGDTAMYLCATSRDQSPSTDTQYFGPGTRLTVL.

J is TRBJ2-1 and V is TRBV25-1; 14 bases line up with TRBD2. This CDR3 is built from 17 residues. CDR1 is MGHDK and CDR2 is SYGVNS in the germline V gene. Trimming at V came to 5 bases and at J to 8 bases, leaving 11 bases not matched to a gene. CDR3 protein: CASSNLPGLAGDDEQFF. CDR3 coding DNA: TGTGCCAGCAGTAACCTTCCGGGACTAGCGGGGGATGATGAGCAGTTCTTC.

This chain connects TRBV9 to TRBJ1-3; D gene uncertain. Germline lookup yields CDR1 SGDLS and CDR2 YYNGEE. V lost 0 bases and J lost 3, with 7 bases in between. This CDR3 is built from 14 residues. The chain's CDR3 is CASSVALNGNTIYF. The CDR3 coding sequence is TGTGCCAGCAGCGTAGCCCTGAATGGAAACACCATATATTTT.

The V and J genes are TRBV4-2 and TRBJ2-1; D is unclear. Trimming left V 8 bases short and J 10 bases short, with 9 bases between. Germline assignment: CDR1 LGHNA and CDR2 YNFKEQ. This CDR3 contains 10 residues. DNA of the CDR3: TGTGCCAGCGGCAGATTGGAGCAGTTCTTC. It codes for CASGRLEQFF.

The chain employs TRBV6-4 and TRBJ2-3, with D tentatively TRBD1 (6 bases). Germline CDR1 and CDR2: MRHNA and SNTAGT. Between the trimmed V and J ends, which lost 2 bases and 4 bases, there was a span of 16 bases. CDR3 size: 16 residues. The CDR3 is CASSDGQGFGADTQYF. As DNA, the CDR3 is TGTGCCAGCAGTGACGGTCAGGGGTTCGGCGCAGATACGCAGTATTTT.

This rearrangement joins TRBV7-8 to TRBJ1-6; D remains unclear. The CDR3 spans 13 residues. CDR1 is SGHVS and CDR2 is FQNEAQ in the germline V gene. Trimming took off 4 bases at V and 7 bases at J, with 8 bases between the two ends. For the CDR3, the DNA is TGTGCCAGCAGCTCCCTTGGGAATTCACCCCTCCACTTT. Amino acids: CASSSLGNSPLHF.

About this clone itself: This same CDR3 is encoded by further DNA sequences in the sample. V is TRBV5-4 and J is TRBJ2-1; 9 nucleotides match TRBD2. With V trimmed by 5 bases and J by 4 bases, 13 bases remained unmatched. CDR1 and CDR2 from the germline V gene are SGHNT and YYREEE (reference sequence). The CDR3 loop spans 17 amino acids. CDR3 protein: CASSLRVVAGAYNEQFF. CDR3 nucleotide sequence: TGTGCCAGCAGTTTGCGCGTTGTAGCGGGGGCATACAATGAGCAGTTCTTC.

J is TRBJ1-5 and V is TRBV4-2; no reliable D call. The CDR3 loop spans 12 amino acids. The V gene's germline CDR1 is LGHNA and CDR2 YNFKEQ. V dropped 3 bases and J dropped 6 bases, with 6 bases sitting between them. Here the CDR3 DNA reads TGTGCCAGCAGCCAGGGTGTTCAGCCCCAGCATTTT. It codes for CASSQGVQPQHF.

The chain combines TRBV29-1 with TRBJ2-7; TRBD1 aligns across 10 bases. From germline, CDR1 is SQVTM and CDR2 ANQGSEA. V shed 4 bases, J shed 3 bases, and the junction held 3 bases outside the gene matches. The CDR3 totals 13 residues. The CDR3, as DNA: TGCAGCGTTGCCTGGACAGGGGGCTACGAGCAGTACTTC. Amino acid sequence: CSVAWTGGYEQYF.

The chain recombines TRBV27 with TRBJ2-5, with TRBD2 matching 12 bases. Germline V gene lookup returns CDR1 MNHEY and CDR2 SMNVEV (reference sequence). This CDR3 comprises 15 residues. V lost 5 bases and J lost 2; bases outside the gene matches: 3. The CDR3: CASSLAGGQQETQYF. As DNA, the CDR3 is TGTGCCAGCAGTCTAGCGGGGGGGCAGCAAGAGACCCAGTACTTC.

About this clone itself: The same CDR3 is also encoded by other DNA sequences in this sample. The CDR3 is CASSWQGSYEQYF. CDR3 DNA sequence: TGTGCCAGCAGCTGGCAGGGCTCCTACGAGCAGTACTTC. The genes are TRBV7-9 and TRBJ2-7; the D gene is possibly TRBD1 (5 bases). The CDR3 sequence is 13 residues long. Per the germline V gene, CDR1 is SEHNR and CDR2 is FQNEAQ (reference sequence). V lost 4 bases and J lost 0, with 7 bases in between.

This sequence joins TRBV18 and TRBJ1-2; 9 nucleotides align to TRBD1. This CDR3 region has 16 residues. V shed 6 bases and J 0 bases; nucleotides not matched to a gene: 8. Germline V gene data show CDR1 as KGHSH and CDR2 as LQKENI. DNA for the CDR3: TGTGCCAGCTCGGCAAACGGACAGGGGTCTAACTATGGCTACACCTTC. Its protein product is CASSANGQGSNYGYTF.

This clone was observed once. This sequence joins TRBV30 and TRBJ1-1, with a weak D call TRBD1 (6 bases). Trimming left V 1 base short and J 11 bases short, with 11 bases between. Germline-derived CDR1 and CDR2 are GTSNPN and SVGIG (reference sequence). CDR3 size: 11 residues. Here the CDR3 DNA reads TGTGCCTGGAGTGGGGGGCGAGGCGCTTTCTTT. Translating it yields CAWSGGRGAFF.

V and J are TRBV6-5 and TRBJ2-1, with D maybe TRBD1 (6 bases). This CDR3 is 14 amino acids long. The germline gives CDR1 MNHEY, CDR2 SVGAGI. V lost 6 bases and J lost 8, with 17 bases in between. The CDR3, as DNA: TGTGCCAGCAGAGAGCCCTACAGGGCCGATGAGCAGTTCTTC. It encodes CASREPYRADEQFF.

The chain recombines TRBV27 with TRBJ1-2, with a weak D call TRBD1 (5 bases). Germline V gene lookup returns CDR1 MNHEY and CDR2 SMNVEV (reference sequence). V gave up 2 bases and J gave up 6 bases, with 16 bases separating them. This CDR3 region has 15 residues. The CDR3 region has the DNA TGTGCCAGCAGTTTAGTGCAGGGTGCAGTGGATGGCTACACCTTC. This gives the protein CASSLVQGAVDGYTF.

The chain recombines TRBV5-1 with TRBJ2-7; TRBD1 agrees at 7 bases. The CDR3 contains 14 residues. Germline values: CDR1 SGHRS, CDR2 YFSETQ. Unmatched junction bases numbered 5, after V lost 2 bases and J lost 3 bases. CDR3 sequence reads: CASSLGDRDYEQYF. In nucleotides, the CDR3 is TGCGCCAGCAGCTTAGGAGACAGGGACTACGAGCAGTACTTC.

CDR3: CASSYFDEQYF. Here the CDR3 DNA reads TGTGCCAGCAGTTACTTTGACGAGCAGTACTTC. The chain carries TRBV6-2 or TRBV6-3 and TRBJ2-7; no reliable D call. There are 11 residues in the CDR3. The germline V gene has CDR1 MNHEY and CDR2 SVGEGT. Trimming shortened V by 1 base and J by 5 bases, and 3 bases separated the two germline ends.

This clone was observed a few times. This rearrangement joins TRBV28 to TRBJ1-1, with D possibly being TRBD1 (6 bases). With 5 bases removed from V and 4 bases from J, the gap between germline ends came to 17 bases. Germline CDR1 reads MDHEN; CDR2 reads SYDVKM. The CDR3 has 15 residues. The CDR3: CASSLGQWRGTEAFF. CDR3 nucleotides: TGTGCCAGCAGTCTAGGACAGTGGAGGGGCACTGAAGCTTTCTTT. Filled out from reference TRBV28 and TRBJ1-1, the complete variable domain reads DVKVTQSSRYLVKRTGEKVFLECVQDMDHENMFWYRQDPGLGLRLIYFSYDVKMKEKGDIPEGYSVSREKKERFSLILESASTNQTSMYLCASSLGQWRGTEAFFGQGTRLTVV.

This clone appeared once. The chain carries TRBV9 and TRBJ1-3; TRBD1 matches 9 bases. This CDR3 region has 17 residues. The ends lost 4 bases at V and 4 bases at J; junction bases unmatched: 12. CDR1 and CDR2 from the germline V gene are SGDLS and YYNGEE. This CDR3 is CASSKLRQGEGGNTIYF. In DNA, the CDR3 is TGTGCCAGCAGCAAATTACGACAGGGGGAAGGGGGAAACACCATATATTTT.

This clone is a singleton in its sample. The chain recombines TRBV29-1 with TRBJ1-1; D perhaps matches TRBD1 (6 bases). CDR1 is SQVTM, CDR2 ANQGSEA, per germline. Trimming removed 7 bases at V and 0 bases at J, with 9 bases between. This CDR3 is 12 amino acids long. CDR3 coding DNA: TGCAGCGCCGGACAGATGAACACTGAAGCTTTCTTT. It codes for CSAGQMNTEAFF.

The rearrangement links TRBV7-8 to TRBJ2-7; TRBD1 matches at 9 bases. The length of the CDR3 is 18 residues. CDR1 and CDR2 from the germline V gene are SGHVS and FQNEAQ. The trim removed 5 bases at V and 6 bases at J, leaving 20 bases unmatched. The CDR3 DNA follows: TGTGCCAGCAGCCGATCTTTTAGTAGGGACAGGGATAGAGCCGAGCAGTACTTC. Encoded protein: CASSRSFSRDRDRAEQYF.

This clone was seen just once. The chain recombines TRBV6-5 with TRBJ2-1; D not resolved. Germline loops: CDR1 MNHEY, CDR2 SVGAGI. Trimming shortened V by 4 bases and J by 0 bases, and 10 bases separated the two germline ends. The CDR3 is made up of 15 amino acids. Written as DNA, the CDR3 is TGTGCCAGCAGTTGGGCCGTAAGCTCCTACAATGAGCAGTTCTTC. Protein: CASSWAVSSYNEQFF.

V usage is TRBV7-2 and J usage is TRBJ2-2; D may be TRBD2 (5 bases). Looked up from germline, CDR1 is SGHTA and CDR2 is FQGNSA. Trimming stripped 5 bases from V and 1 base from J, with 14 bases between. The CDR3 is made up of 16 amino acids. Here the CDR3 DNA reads TGTGCCAGCAGCCAGGAGCGGCGAGAGAACACCGGGGAGCTGTTTTTT. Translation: CASSQERRENTGELFF.